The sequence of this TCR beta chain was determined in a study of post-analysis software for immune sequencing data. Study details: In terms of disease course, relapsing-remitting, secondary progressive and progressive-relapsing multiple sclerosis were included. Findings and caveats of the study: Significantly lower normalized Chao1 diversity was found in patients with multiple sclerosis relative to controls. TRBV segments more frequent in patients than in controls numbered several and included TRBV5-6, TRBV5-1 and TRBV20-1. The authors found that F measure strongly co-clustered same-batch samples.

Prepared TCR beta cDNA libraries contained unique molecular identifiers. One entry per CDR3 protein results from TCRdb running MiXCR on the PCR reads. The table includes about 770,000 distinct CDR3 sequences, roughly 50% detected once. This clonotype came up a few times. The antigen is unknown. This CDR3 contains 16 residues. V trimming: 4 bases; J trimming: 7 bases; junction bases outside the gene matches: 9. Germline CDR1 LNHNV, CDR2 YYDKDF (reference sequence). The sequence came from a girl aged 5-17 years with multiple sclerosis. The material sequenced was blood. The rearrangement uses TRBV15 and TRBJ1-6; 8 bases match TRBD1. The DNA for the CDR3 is TGTGCCACCAGCAACACCCAGGGGGCGCGAAATTCACCCCTCCACTTT. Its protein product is CATSNTQGARNSPLHF.